Listed below are T cell receptor beta chains from one sample, sequenced in a study of blood T cell repertoires in COVID-19. The table came from immunoSEQ multiplex PCR; TCRdb's copy has only in-frame clones and leaves some out. The sample shows tens of thousands of clones, more than 75% of them seen only once. Material: peripheral blood. These TCRs come from an older man with active or convalescent COVID-19. Each CDR3 is given with its conserved first and last residue. D genes are given only for firm matches. Rows give clone size only sometimes, using once, few, many, or a class for an expanded clone.

J gene	V gene	clone size	D gene	CDR3 protein	CDR3 DNA
TRBJ2-1	TRBV5-6	.	TRBD2	CASSFLAGEGVNEQFF	TGTGCCAGCAGCTTCCTAGCGGGAGAGGGGGTCAATGAGCAGTTCTTC
TRBJ1-2	TRBV5-1	.	.	CASSLGGGNYGYTF	TGCGCCAGCAGCTTGGGAGGCGGAAACTATGGCTACACCTTC
TRBJ1-4	TRBV5-1	.	TRBD1	CASSLGDRAREKLFF	TGCGCCAGCAGCTTGGGTGACAGGGCAAGGGAAAAACTGTTTTTT
TRBJ1-6	TRBV12-3/TRBV12-4	.	.	CATGGNNNSPLHF	TGTGCCACGGGAGGGAACAATAATTCACCCCTCCACTTT
TRBJ2-2	TRBV23-1	.	.	CASQTGRDGELFF	TGCGCCTCCCAGACAGGGCGGGACGGGGAGCTGTTTTTT
TRBJ1-3	TRBV27	.	.	CASREHSGNTIYF	TGTGCCAGCAGGGAGCATTCTGGAAACACCATATATTTT
TRBJ1-6	TRBV19	.	.	CASSVSGFEGSPLHF	TGTGCCAGTAGTGTTTCGGGGTTCGAAGGTTCACCCCTCCACTTT
TRBJ2-1	TRBV10-1	once	.	CASSEFRGRVGNEQFF	TGCGCCAGCAGTGAGTTCCGGGGAAGGGTAGGGAATGAGCAGTTCTTC
TRBJ1-5	TRBV18	few	.	CASSLQDSNQPQHF	TGTGCCAGCTCGCTGCAGGATAGCAATCAGCCCCAGCATTTT
TRBJ1-6	TRBV6-5	.	TRBD1	CASRDRGRSPLHF	TGTGCCAGCCGGGACAGGGGGCGATCACCCCTCCACTTT
TRBJ1-2	TRBV15	.	.	CATSRDVQGWAGYTF	TGTGCCACCAGCAGAGATGTTCAGGGGTGGGCTGGCTACACCTTC
TRBJ1-2	TRBV7-3	.	TRBD1	CASSLMGMTGKHGYTF	TGTGCCAGCAGCTTAATGGGAATGACAGGGAAGCACGGCTACACCTTC
TRBJ2-1	TRBV4-1	.	TRBD1	CASSQRGGGQGILNEQFF	TGCGCCAGCAGCCAACGGGGAGGGGGACAGGGGATCCTCAATGAGCAGTTCTTC
TRBJ1-2	TRBV6-5	once	.	CASSYTGTGKTTF	TGTGCCAGCAGTTACACCGGTACAGGGAAAACGACATTC
TRBJ2-3	TRBV11-1	.	.	CASSPEGSVEDTQYF	TGTGCCAGCAGCCCGGAGGGGTCGGTTGAAGATACGCAGTATTTT
TRBJ1-6	TRBV4-1	.	TRBD1	CASSQAGTVNSPLHF	TGCGCCAGCAGCCAGGCTGGGACAGTTAATTCACCCCTCCACTTT
TRBJ2-2	TRBV5-1	.	TRBD2	CASTPLAGGPSTGELFF	TGCGCCAGCACCCCGTTAGCGGGAGGGCCTTCCACCGGGGAGCTGTTTTTT
TRBJ1-1	TRBV3-1/TRBV3-2	.	TRBD1	CASRDRVRVTEAFF	TGTGCCAGCAGGGACAGGGTCCGGGTCACTGAAGCTTTCTTT
TRBJ1-2	TRBV3-1/TRBV3-2	once	TRBD1	CASSLHQDRAPNGYTF	TGTGCCAGCAGCTTACACCAGGACAGGGCCCCCAATGGCTACACCTTC
TRBJ2-1	TRBV5-1	.	TRBD1	CASSKGQGVYNEQFF	TGCGCCAGCAGCAAGGGACAGGGGGTCTACAATGAGCAGTTCTTC
TRBJ1-3	TRBV6-6	few	TRBD1	CASSQGQGKRNTIYF	TGTGCCAGCAGTCAAGGACAGGGGAAGAGAAACACCATATATTTT
TRBJ2-1	TRBV3-1/TRBV3-2	.	.	CASSQEVRVNEQFF	TGTGCCAGCAGCCAAGAGGTCAGGGTAAATGAGCAGTTCTTC
TRBJ1-6	TRBV28	few	.	CATNDIQGIPNSPLHF	TGTGCCACCAACGACATACAGGGAATCCCAAATTCACCCCTCCACTTT
TRBJ1-5	TRBV18	.	.	CASSRQDNQPQHF	TGTGCCAGCTCACGACAGGACAATCAGCCCCAGCATTTT